Following are 24 T cell receptor beta chains from one sample sequenced in a study of Ad26.COV2.S vaccination and SARS-CoV-2 variants (dated by TCRdb to the early 2020s). The library relied on the immunoSEQ multiplex PCR assay. Not all clones reach the TCRdb copy of this immuneACCESS table, which keeps in-frame sequences only. Checked studies attribute under half of the gap to unresolved V genes and leave the rest unexplained. In all, the sample holds roughly 240,000 clones, and more than 75% of those were seen once. The ten largest clones represent roughly 10% of the sample. The sample's treatment or condition label, decoded: roughly 20 received Ad26.COV2.S at low or high dose, single or two shots; about 5 received placebo; per-sample allocation not given. For vaccine and placebo recipients, the sequenced repertoires came from samples collected on day 63 after the first injection. Sequencing used peripheral blood, obtained in a trial of Ad26.COV2.S vaccine versus placebo. The receptors stem from a person aged 18 to 59 who received the Ad26.COV2.S COVID-19 vaccine or a placebo.

V is TRBV9 and J is TRBJ2-2, with unresolved D. This CDR3 comprises 14 residues. The germline gives CDR1 SGDLS, CDR2 YYNGEE. Trimming removed 4 bases at V and 2 bases at J, with 9 bases between. The CDR3 bases are TGTGCCAGCAGCACCCGGGTAAACACCGGGGAGCTGTTTTTT. Translated: CASSTRVNTGELFF.

The CDR3 DNA reads TGTGCCAGCAGCCCAAAGGACAGCAATCAGCCCCAGCATTTT. This encodes CASSPKDSNQPQHF. This chain joins TRBV7-9 and TRBJ1-5; no clear D gene. Per the germline V gene, CDR1 is SEHNR and CDR2 is FQNEAQ (reference sequence). The CDR3 is 14 residues long. Trimming took 5 bases from V and 1 from J, leaving 9 bases between them.

The chain uses TRBV4-1 and TRBJ1-2; tentatively, D is TRBD1 (5 bases). Trimming removed 1 base from V and 1 base from J, with 13 bases in between. Per the germline V gene, CDR1 is MGHRA and CDR2 is YSYEKL. The CDR3 loop spans 16 amino acids. The DNA of the CDR3 is TGCGCCAGCAGCCAAGCCCCGGGGACCGTTAACTATGGCTACACCTTC. This sequence encodes CASSQAPGTVNYGYTF.

The J gene is TRBJ2-7, the V gene TRBV6-6, with 11 bases matching TRBD2. This CDR3 is built from 15 residues. V shed 5 bases and J 2 bases; nucleotides not matched to a gene: 5. Germline V lookup: CDR1 MNHNY, CDR2 SVGAGI (reference sequence). CDR3 in DNA: TGTGCCAGCAGTCAGGGACTAGCGGTGACCTACGAGCAGTACTTC. This translates into CASSQGLAVTYEQYF.

V is TRBV28 and J is TRBJ1-6; D unresolved. Per germline, CDR1 MDHEN and CDR2 SYDVKM. The CDR3 totals 16 residues. V was clipped by 3 bases and J by 6 bases, with 15 bases between them. The CDR3 here is CASSFASTVPNSPLHF. CDR3 nucleotides: TGTGCCAGCAGTTTTGCCTCGACCGTACCTAATTCACCCCTCCACTTT.

The chain couples TRBV7-2 to TRBJ2-2; D ambiguous. V was clipped by 4 bases and J by 2 bases, with 11 bases between them. This CDR3 region has 15 residues. CDR1 is SGHTA and CDR2 is FQGNSA in the germline V gene. CDR3 nucleotide sequence: TGTGCCAGCAGCTCAACCGGACCTAACACCGGGGAGCTGTTTTTT. Translated: CASSSTGPNTGELFF.

The rearrangement links TRBV19 to TRBJ2-3; 7 bases match TRBD1. V trimming: 2 bases; J trimming: 6 bases; junction bases outside the gene matches: 5. This CDR3 spans 14 amino acids. CDR1 is LNHDA, CDR2 SQIVND, per germline (reference sequence). CDR3 region: CASSITDRPDTQYF. CDR3 in DNA: TGTGCCAGTAGTATAACGGACAGGCCGGATACGCAGTATTTT.

The gene calls are TRBV7-3 and TRBJ1-1; no clear D. The V gene's germline CDR1 is SGHTA and CDR2 FQGTGA. The ends were cut back, 6 bases at V and 0 bases at J, with 8 bases in the middle. The CDR3 is 13 residues long. The CDR3 sequence: CASSFDMNTEAFF. The DNA of the CDR3 is TGTGCCAGCAGTTTTGACATGAACACTGAAGCTTTCTTT.

V and J are TRBV6-5 and TRBJ1-6; the D gene is possibly TRBD1 (6 bases). Germline lookup yields CDR1 MNHEY and CDR2 SVGAGI. The CDR3 is made up of 14 amino acids. The V and J ends lost 6 bases and 7 bases respectively, with 13 bases between them. CDR3 DNA sequence: TGTGCCAGCAGAGACAGGACCTCAAATTCACCCCTCCACTTT. Translated, it gives CASRDRTSNSPLHF.

The chain uses TRBV6-5 and TRBJ2-2, with a possible D match to TRBD1 (6 bases). CDR3 size: 14 residues. Germline V gene data show CDR1 as MNHEY and CDR2 as SVGAGI. V lost 6 bases to trimming and J lost 4 bases, with 12 bases between them. The CDR3 DNA is TGTGCCAGCAGACAGGGACAACTCACCGGGGAGCTGTTTTTT. Protein: CASRQGQLTGELFF.

This clone was detected once. V gene TRBV3-1 (or the pseudogene TRBV3-2) combines with J gene TRBJ2-1; maybe TRBD2 (6 bases). V dropped 0 bases and J dropped 6 bases, with 12 bases sitting between them. CDR3 length: 15 amino acids. CDR1 and CDR2 from the germline V gene are LGHDT and YNNKEL (reference sequence). DNA for the CDR3: TGTGCCAGCAGCCAAGAGCCCGGGACTCCCAATGAGCAGTTCTTC. Protein product: CASSQEPGTPNEQFF.

In this sample, this clone turned up once. The chain links TRBV9 to TRBJ2-3, with a weak D call TRBD2 (6 bases). V was pared by 1 base and J by 5 bases, with 8 bases between. The CDR3 consists of 13 residues. Germline assignment: CDR1 SGDLS and CDR2 YYNGEE. CDR3 DNA: TGTGCCAGCAGCGTACTAGCGATAGATACGCAGTATTTT. Translation gives CASSVLAIDTQYF.

The V gene is TRBV11-2, the J gene TRBJ1-2; D might be TRBD1 (6 bases). The V gene lost 3 bases and the J gene lost 4 bases, with 9 bases spanning the gap. CDR1 is SGHAT, CDR2 FQNNGV, per germline. This CDR3 is built from 13 residues. In nucleotides, the CDR3 is TGTGCCAGCAGCTTTACAGGGCGCTATGGCTACACCTTC. Protein product: CASSFTGRYGYTF. Full variable domain (missing parts from reference TRBV11-2 and TRBJ1-2): EAGVAQSPRYKIIEKRQSVAFWCNPISGHATLYWYQQILGQGPKLLIQFQNNGVVDDSQLPKDRFSAERLKGVDSTLKIQPAKLEDSAVYLCASSFTGRYGYTFGSGTRLTVV.

V gene TRBV18 combines with J gene TRBJ1-4, with D tentatively TRBD1 (6 bases). CDR1 and CDR2 (germline): KGHSH, LQKENI. Trimming shortened V by 4 bases and J by 5 bases, and 14 bases separated the two germline ends. The CDR3 has 15 amino acids. The CDR3 DNA follows: TGTGCCAGCTCACGAGACAGGACAGCGAATGAAAAACTGTTTTTT. This gives the protein CASSRDRTANEKLFF.

The rearrangement joins TRBV25-1 to TRBJ1-1; 9 nucleotides line up with TRBD1. In germline, CDR1 is MGHDK, CDR2 SYGVNS. V lost 6 bases, J lost 1 base, and 3 bases stayed unmatched. The CDR3 sequence is 14 residues long. CDR3 bases: TGTGCCAGCAGGAGGACAGGGGCGAACACTGAAGCTTTCTTT. Its protein product is CASRRTGANTEAFF.

The chain combines TRBV7-9 with TRBJ2-5, with D perhaps TRBD2 (5 bases). The germline CDR1 and CDR2 sequences are SEHNR and FQNEAQ (reference sequence). The CDR3 runs to 17 residues. V lost 2 bases and J 2 bases, leaving 18 bases between the germline ends. The CDR3 protein is CASSLLGRGFPQETQYF. The CDR3, as DNA: TGTGCCAGCAGCTTATTGGGTCGGGGATTCCCTCAAGAGACCCAGTACTTC.

The rearrangement joins TRBV30 to TRBJ1-2, with TRBD1 matching 9 bases. The germline gives CDR1 GTSNPN, CDR2 SVGIG (reference sequence). This CDR3 comprises 15 residues. Unmatched junction bases numbered 9, after V lost 1 base and J lost 6 bases. The chain's CDR3 is CAWSGVGQGLNGYTF. The CDR3 nucleotides read TGTGCCTGGAGTGGCGTGGGACAGGGACTTAATGGCTACACCTTC.

This rearrangement joins TRBV13 to TRBJ2-7, with TRBD1 matching 9 bases. The junction had 7 bases not matched to a gene; V was cut back by 5 bases and J by 5 bases. Germline V gene sequence: CDR1 PRHDT, CDR2 FYEKMQ (reference sequence). The CDR3 consists of 14 residues. Here the CDR3 reads CASSRTGVGNEQYF. The CDR3 region has the DNA TGTGCCAGCAGCCGGACAGGGGTAGGAAACGAGCAGTACTTC.

V is TRBV28 and J is TRBJ2-5; 9 positions match TRBD2. The V segment lost 0 bases and the J segment 3 bases; nucleotides outside the gene matches: 11. From germline, CDR1 is MDHEN and CDR2 SYDVKM. The CDR3 spans 18 residues. The CDR3 loop reads CASSLWAGGRVSKETQYF. For the CDR3, the DNA is TGTGCCAGCAGTTTATGGGCGGGGGGGCGTGTTTCGAAAGAGACCCAGTACTTC.

The J gene is TRBJ1-2, the V gene TRBV20-1; 7 nucleotides agree with TRBD1. Germline CDR1 and CDR2: DFQATT and SNEGSKA (reference sequence). V lost 5 bases to trimming and J lost 6 bases; unmatched junction nucleotides: 12. CDR3 length: 14 residues. The CDR3 loop reads CSAGGDRGNDGYTF. Written as DNA, the CDR3 is TGCAGTGCTGGTGGGGACAGAGGGAATGATGGCTACACCTTC.

About this clone itself: The same CDR3 arises from other DNA sequences in this sample as well. V and J are TRBV5-1 and TRBJ1-2; 8 bases line up with TRBD1. The CDR3 covers 13 residues. The germline CDR1 and CDR2 sequences are SGHRS and YFSETQ. The ends lost 4 bases at V and 5 bases at J; junction bases unmatched: 4. DNA of the CDR3: TGCGCCAGCAGCCCAGGACAGGGTTATGGCTACACCTTC. It is translated as CASSPGQGYGYTF.

The chain couples TRBV11-3 to TRBJ2-3, with D perhaps TRBD2 (5 bases). The CDR3 extends over 16 amino acids. Trimming pared 1 base from V and 0 bases from J, leaving 11 bases between. Germline CDR1 SGHNT, CDR2 YENEEA. The CDR3 coding sequence is TGTGCCAGCAGCTTAGGCCGGGATTCTAGCACAGATACGCAGTATTTT. Translated: CASSLGRDSSTDTQYF.

This clone is a singleton in its sample. V usage is TRBV24-1 and J usage is TRBJ2-2; 10 bases align to TRBD2. Unmatched junction bases numbered 4, after V lost 5 bases and J lost 2 bases. The CDR3 length is 16 residues. Germline CDR1 reads KGHDR; CDR2 reads SFDVKD. Here the CDR3 DNA reads TGTGCCACCAGTGGCCTAGCGGGGGCCAACACCGGGGAGCTGTTTTTT. It encodes CATSGLAGANTGELFF.

Worth noting for this clone: The same CDR3 arises from other DNA sequences in this sample as well. The chain is built from TRBV4-3 and TRBJ2-7, with 11 bases aligning to TRBD1. Unmatched junction bases numbered 2, after V lost 4 bases and J lost 0 bases. The germline V gene has CDR1 LGHNA and CDR2 YSLEER. The CDR3 runs to 15 residues. The CDR3 reads CASSPGTGGSYEQYF. The CDR3 nucleotides read TGCGCCAGCAGCCCCGGGACAGGGGGCTCCTACGAGCAGTACTTC.